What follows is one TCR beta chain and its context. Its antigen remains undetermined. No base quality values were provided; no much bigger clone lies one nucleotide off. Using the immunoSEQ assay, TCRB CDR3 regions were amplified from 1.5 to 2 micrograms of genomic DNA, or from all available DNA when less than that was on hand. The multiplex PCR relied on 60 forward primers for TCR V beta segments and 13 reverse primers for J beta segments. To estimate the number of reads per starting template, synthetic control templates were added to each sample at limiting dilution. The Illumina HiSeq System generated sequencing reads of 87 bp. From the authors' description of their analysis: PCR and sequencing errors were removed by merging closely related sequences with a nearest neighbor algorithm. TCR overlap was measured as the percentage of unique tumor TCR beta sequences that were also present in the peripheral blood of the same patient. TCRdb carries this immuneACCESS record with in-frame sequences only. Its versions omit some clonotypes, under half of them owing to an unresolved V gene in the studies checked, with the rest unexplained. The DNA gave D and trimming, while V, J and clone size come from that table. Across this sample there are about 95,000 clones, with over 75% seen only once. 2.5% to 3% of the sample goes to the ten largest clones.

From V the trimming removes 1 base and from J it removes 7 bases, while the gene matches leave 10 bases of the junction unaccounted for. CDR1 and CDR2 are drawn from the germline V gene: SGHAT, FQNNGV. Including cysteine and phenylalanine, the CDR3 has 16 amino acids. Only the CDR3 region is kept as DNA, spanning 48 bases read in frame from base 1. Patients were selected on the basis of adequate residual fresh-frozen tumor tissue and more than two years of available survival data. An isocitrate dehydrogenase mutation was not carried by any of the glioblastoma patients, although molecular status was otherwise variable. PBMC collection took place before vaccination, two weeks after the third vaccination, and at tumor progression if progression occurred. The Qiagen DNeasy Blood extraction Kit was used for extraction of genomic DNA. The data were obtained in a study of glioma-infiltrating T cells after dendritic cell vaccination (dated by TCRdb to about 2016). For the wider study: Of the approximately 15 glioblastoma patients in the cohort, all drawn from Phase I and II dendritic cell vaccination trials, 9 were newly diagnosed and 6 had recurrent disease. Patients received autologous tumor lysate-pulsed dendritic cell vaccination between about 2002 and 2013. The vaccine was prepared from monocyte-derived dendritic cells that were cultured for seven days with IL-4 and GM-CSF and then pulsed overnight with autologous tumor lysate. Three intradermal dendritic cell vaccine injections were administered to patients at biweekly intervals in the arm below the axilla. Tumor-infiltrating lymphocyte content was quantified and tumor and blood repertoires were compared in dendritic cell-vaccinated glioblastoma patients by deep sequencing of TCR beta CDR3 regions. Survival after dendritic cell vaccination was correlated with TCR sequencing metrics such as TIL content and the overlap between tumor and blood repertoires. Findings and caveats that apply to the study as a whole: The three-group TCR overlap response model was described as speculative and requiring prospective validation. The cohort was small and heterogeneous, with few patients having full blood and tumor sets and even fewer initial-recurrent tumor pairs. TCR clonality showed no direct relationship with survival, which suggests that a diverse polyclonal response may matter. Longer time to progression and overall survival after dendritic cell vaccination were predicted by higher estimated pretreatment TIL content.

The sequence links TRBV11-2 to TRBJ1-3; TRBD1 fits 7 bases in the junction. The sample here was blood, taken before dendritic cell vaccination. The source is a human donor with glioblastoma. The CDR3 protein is CASSLAPQGKVNTIYF. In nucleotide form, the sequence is TGTGCCAGCAGCTTAGCCCCACAGGGGAAAGTGAACACCATATATTTT.